Reported below is one T cell receptor beta chain. CDR1 LNHDA and CDR2 SQIVND come from the germline V gene (reference sequence). CDR3 size: 15 residues. The V and J ends lost 7 bases and 9 bases, in that order; junction bases with no gene match: 15. This specimen comes from a study of blood T cell repertoires in COVID-19. Profiling relied on immunoSEQ multiplex PCR, and the TCRdb table lists in-frame clones only, not all of them. The sample has 200,000 or so clones, 80% to 90% seen once. The clonotype comes from a woman aged 45-65 years who had been exposed to COVID-19. Sequenced input: PBMCs or T cells enriched from blood (not recorded which). The chain joins TRBV19 to TRBJ2-1, with 7 bases matching TRBD1. The CDR3 DNA follows: TGTGCCAGTACGGGTAAAGGGGGCGTTCTGGCTGAGCAGTTCTTC. Amino acids: CASTGKGGVLAEQFF.